Described below is a single TCR beta chain sequence and its context. No antigen is known for it. The sample belongs to a study of T cell responses to AZD1222 COVID-19 vaccine. Assay used: immunoSEQ multiplex PCR; TCRdb lists only in-frame clones, some missing. The sample carries about 140,000 clones, 85% to 90% recorded once. Broader study findings: Baseline serology detected seropositivity in only six AZD1222 recipients.

The length of the CDR3 is 11 residues. The germline V gene encodes CDR1 SGHDT and CDR2 YYEEEE. V was cut by 0 bases and J by 3 bases, with 0 bases left in between. The sample consisted of peripheral blood, taken on day 0 of AZD1222 vaccination. The chain is built from TRBV5-6 and TRBJ2-5; D is unresolved. The sequence was collected from an adult in good health. CDR3 sequence (DNA): TGTGCCAGCAGCTTGGAAGAGACCCAGTACTTC. It specifies CASSLEETQYF.